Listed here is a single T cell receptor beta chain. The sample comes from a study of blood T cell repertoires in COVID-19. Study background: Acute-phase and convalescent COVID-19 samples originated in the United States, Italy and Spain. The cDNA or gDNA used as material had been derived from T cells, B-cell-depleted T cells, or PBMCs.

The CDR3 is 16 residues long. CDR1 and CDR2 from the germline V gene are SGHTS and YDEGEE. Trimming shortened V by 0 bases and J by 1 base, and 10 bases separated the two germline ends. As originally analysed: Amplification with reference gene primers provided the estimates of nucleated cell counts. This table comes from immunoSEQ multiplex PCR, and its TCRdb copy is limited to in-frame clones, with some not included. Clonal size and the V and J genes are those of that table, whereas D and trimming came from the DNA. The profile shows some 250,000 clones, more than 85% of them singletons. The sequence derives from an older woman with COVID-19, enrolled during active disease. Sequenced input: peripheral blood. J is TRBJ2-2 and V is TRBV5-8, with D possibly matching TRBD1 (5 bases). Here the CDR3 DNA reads TGTGCCAGCAGCTTGGCGTCAGGGTGGAACACCGGGGAGCTGTTTTTT. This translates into CASSLASGWNTGELFF.